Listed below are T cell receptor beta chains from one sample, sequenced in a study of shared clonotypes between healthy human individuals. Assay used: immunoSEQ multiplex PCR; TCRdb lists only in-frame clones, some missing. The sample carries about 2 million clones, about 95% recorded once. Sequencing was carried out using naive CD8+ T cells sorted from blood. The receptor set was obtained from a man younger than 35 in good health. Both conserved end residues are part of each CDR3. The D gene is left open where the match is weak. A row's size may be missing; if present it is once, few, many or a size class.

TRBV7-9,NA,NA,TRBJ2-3,TGTGCCAGCAGCTTAGAAATGGCTGGGACAGATACGCAGTATTTT,CASSLEMAGTDTQYF
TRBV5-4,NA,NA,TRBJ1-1,TGTGCCAGCAGCTTGGGAGGCAGGCCTGAAGCTTTCTTT,CASSLGGRPEAFF
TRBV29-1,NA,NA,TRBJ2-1,TGCAGCGTTGTGGAGAGCTCCTACAATGAGCAGTTCTTC,CSVVESSYNEQFF
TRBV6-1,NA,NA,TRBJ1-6,TGTGCCAGCAGTACCCATCCGGGTTCACCCCTCCACTTT,CASSTHPGSPLHF
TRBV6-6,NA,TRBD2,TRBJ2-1,TGTGCCAGCAGTCTCAGCGGGGGGGCGGTCAATGAGCAGTTCTTC,CASSLSGGAVNEQFF
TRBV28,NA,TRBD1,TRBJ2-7,TGTGCCAGCAGTTCCCCAGACAGGGGCTACGTCTACGAGCAGTACTTC,CASSSPDRGYVYEQYF
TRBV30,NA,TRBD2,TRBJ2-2,TGTGCCTGGAGTGTACCCCCCCGGCTAGCGGGAGTAAACACCGGGGAGCTGTTCTTT,CAWSVPPRLAGVNTGELFF
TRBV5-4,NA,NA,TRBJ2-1,TGTGCCAGCAGCTTGCGGGGCACCCCCAATGAGCAGTTCTTC,CASSLRGTPNEQFF
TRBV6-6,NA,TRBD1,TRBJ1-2,TGTGCCAGCAGTTTTTGGACAGGGTATGGCTACACCTTC,CASSFWTGYGYTF
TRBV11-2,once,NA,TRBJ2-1,TGTGCCAGCAGCTTAGTGCTAGGGAAAAATAATGAGCAGTTCTTC,CASSLVLGKNNEQFF
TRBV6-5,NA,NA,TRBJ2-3,TGTGCCAGCAGTACTGGTGGTACGCAGTATTTT,CASSTGGTQYF
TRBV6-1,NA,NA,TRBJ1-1,TGTGCCAGCAGTGTGGGTAGAGGGATGGGTTATGAAGCTTTCTTT,CASSVGRGMGYEAFF
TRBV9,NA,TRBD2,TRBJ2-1,TGTGCCAGCAGCACTTCCGGGCGGGAGAGTCATGAGCAGTTCTTC,CASSTSGRESHEQFF
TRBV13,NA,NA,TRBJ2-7,TGTGCCAGCAGCATGGCTAGCCGGACGAGCTCCTACGAGCAGTACTTC,CASSMASRTSSYEQYF
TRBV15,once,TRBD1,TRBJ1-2,TGTGCCACCAGCAGAGATAAGGGACAGGGGGTCGGCTACACCTTC,CATSRDKGQGVGYTF
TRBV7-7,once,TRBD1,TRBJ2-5,TGTGCTAGCAGCGAGCCGGGACAGCACCAAGAGACCCAGTACTTC,CASSEPGQHQETQYF
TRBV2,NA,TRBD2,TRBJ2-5,TGTGCGAGCAGTACCCCGATGGTGGCTAGCGGGGCACTAGAGGAGACCCAGTACTTC,CASSTPMVASGALEETQYF
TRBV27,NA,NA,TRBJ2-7,TGTGCCAGCAGTACCCGGGGCTACGAGCAGTACTTC,CASSTRGYEQYF
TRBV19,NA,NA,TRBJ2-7,TGTGCCAGTAGCGCCGGACAGAGCTACGAGCAGTACTTC,CASSAGQSYEQYF
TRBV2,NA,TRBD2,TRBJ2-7,TGTGCCAGCAGTGAAGAGACTAGCGGAGCCTACGAGCAGTACTTC,CASSEETSGAYEQYF
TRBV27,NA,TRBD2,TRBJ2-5,TGTGCCAGCAGTTTCCAAGCGGGGGGGCCGGAGACCCAGTACTTC,CASSFQAGGPETQYF
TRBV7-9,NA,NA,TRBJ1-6,TGTGCCAGCAGCTTAGGAGGGGTTGGGTCACCCCTCCACTTT,CASSLGGVGSPLHF
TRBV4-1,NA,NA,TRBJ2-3,TGCGCCAGCAGCCAAGAGAGGGGCGGTAGTACTTATACGCAGTATTTT,CASSQERGGSTYTQYF
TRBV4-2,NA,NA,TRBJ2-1,TGTGCCAGCAGCCATGGAGTGGGGCATGAGCAGTTCTTC,CASSHGVGHEQFF
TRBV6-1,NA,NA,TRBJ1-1,TGTGCCAGCAGTGAAGGGGCAATGGACACTGAAGCTTTCTTT,CASSEGAMDTEAFF
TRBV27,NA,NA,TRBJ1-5,TGTGCCAGCAGTCCTTTGATGAGAAGTCAGCCCCAGCATTTT,CASSPLMRSQPQHF
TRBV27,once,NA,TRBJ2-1,TGTGCCAGCAATCCGGGGAGCACCTACAATGAGCAGTTCTTC,CASNPGSTYNEQFF
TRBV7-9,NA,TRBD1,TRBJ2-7,TGTGCCAGCAGCCCGGACAGGTACTACGAGCAGTACTTC,CASSPDRYYEQYF
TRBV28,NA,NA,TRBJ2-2,TGTGCCAGCACCCCGATGGGGGCCGGGGAGCTGTTTTTT,CASTPMGAGELFF
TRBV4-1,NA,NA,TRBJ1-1,TGCGCCAGCAGCCAAGGTAGGGTCCACACTGAAGCTTTCTTT,CASSQGRVHTEAFF
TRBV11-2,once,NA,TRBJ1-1,TGTGCCAGCAGCTTGGAAACGAACACTGAAGCTTTCTTT,CASSLETNTEAFF
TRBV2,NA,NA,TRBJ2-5,TGTGCCAGCAGTGAGGCTAGCCACCACACCCAGTACTTC,CASSEASHHTQYF
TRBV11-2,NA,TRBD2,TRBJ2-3,TGTGCCAGCGGAACGTTAGCGGGAGGTACAGATACGCAGTATTTT,CASGTLAGGTDTQYF
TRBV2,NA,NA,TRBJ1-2,TGTGCCAGCAGACAGGCTGCTGGCTACACCTTC,CASRQAAGYTF
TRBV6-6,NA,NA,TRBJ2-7,TGTGCCAGCGGGGTAGGCAACGAGCAGTACTTC,CASGVGNEQYF
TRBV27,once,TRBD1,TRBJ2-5,TGTGCCAGCAGTCTCGGGACAGGTGGCGAGACCCAGTACTTC,CASSLGTGGETQYF
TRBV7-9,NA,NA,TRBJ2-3,TGTGCCAGCAGCAATGAGGGGGGGCCCGGATCAGATACGCAGTATTTT,CASSNEGGPGSDTQYF
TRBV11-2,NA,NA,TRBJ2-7,TGTGCCAGCAGCTCCGGGCTCGAGCAGTACTTC,CASSSGLEQYF
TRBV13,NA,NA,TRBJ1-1,TGTGCCAGCAGCCCACTGGGTCCCCGTGGGAACACTGAAGCTTTCTTT,CASSPLGPRGNTEAFF